Presented here are 27 T cell receptor beta chains from one specimen sequenced in a study of blood T cell repertoires in COVID-19. The repertoire was sequenced with immunoSEQ multiplex PCR; TCRdb's copy has only in-frame clones and lacks some. This sample carries hundreds of thousands of clones, around nine tenths of them seen once, and the ten largest clones take around 4%. Material: peripheral blood. These receptors originate from a woman aged 50 to 60 with active or convalescent COVID-19.

The rearrangement joins TRBV11-2 to TRBJ2-7, with D hard to call. Trimming removed 3 bases from V and 2 bases from J, with 8 bases in between. The CDR3 runs to 13 residues. Germline assignment: CDR1 SGHAT and CDR2 FQNNGV. The CDR3 DNA sequence: TGTGCCAGCAGCTTCGTAGCTGCCTACGAGCAGTACTTC. Protein product: CASSFVAAYEQYF. Combining the CDR3 with reference TRBV11-2 and TRBJ2-7 gives the whole variable domain EAGVAQSPRYKIIEKRQSVAFWCNPISGHATLYWYQQILGQGPKLLIQFQNNGVVDDSQLPKDRFSAERLKGVDSTLKIQPAKLEDSAVYLCASSFVAAYEQYFGPGTRLTVT.

In its sample, this clone was seen once. The rearrangement uses TRBV3-1 (or the pseudogene TRBV3-2) and TRBJ2-2, with 13 bases lining up with TRBD2. The CDR3 spans 15 residues. Trimming removed 4 bases from V and 7 bases from J; junction bases left unmatched: 3. The germline V gene has CDR1 LGHDT and CDR2 YNNKEL (reference sequence). CDR3 protein: CASSRGTSGIGELFF. The CDR3 nucleotides are TGTGCCAGCAGCCGGGGGACTAGCGGGATCGGGGAGCTGTTTTTT.

This chain uses TRBV7-9 with TRBJ2-7; 11 bases line up with TRBD1. Germline-derived CDR1 and CDR2 are SEHNR and FQNEAQ (reference sequence). This CDR3 has 15 amino acids. The ends lost 5 bases at V and 4 bases at J; junction bases unmatched: 7. The DNA of the CDR3 is TGTGCCAGCAGCCCCCGGACAGGGGGCCTGTACGAGCAGTACTTC. Translating it yields CASSPRTGGLYEQYF.

The chain combines TRBV28 with TRBJ2-7, with TRBD2 matching 7 bases. V dropped 6 bases and J dropped 0; count of bases not matched to a gene: 8. Germline CDR1 reads MDHEN; CDR2 reads SYDVKM. The CDR3 spans 15 residues. In DNA form, the CDR3 reads TGTGCCAGCAGCCAATGGGAGGGGCCCTCCTACGAGCAGTACTTC. The encoded protein is CASSQWEGPSYEQYF.

This sequence joins TRBV7-3 and TRBJ2-3; D uncertain. The germline V and J ends were trimmed by 2 bases and 8 bases, with 11 bases remaining between them. The CDR3 consists of 13 residues. Germline values: CDR1 SGHTA, CDR2 FQGTGA. CDR3 sequence reads: CASSLSVAGTQYF. The CDR3 nucleotides read TGTGCCAGCAGCTTATCTGTAGCCGGTACGCAGTATTTT. The full variable domain, its missing parts supplied by reference TRBV7-3 and TRBJ2-3, is GAGVSQTPSNKVTEKGKYVELRCDPISGHTALYWYRQSLGQGPEFLIYFQGTGAADDSGLPNDRFFAVRPEGSVSTLKIQRTERGDSAVYLCASSLSVAGTQYFGPGTRLTVL.

This clone was recorded only once. The chain links TRBV30 to TRBJ1-1; D gene unclear. V dropped 5 bases and J dropped 5 bases, with 12 bases sitting between them. The CDR3 loop spans 12 amino acids. Germline V CDR1 and CDR2: GTSNPN, SVGIG (reference sequence). For the CDR3, the DNA is TGTGCCTGGGGGAGGGATGGGACTGAAGCTTTCTTT. This encodes CAWGRDGTEAFF. Supplemented by reference TRBV30 and TRBJ1-1, the full variable domain reads SQTIHQWPATLVQPVGSPLSLECTVEGTSNPNLYWYRQAAGRGLQLLFYSVGIGQISSEVPQNLSASRPQDRQFILSSKKLLLSDSGFYLCAWGRDGTEAFFGQGTRLTVV.

The chain links TRBV7-9 to TRBJ2-2; 8 positions agree with TRBD1. Germline V CDR1 and CDR2: SEHNR, FQNEAQ (reference sequence). The V segment lost 7 bases and the J segment 10 bases; nucleotides outside the gene matches: 14. The CDR3 sequence is 15 residues long. The CDR3 sequence: CASKLEGGRGQELFF. The CDR3 DNA sequence: TGTGCCAGCAAACTTGAGGGTGGCAGGGGGCAGGAGCTGTTTTTT.

CDR3 loop: CASSLTGYQPQHF. The CDR3 DNA reads TGCGCCAGCAGCCTGACGGGATATCAGCCCCAGCATTTT. The genes are TRBV4-1 and TRBJ1-5; unclear D gene. There are 13 residues in the CDR3. CDR1 and CDR2 (germline): MGHRA, YSYEKL. The V and J ends lost 4 bases and 5 bases respectively, with 9 bases between them.

The chain recombines TRBV11-2 with TRBJ1-4, with D unresolved. Germline CDR1 SGHAT, CDR2 FQNNGV. The V gene lost 2 bases and the J gene lost 7 bases, with 11 bases spanning the gap. This CDR3 spans 14 amino acids. Here the CDR3 reads CASSLHPTGEKLFF. CDR3 nucleotides: TGTGCCAGCAGCTTACACCCAACTGGTGAAAAACTGTTTTTT.

The rearrangement joins TRBV7-2 to TRBJ2-4; D gene unclear. The germline CDR1 and CDR2 sequences are SGHTA and FQGNSA. Trimming stripped 5 bases from V and 0 bases from J, with 8 bases between. The CDR3 covers 14 residues. The CDR3 bases are TGTGCCAGCAGCGCGCCTCTAGCCAAAAACATTCAGTACTTC. Its translation is CASSAPLAKNIQYF.

The chain links TRBV4-1 to TRBJ1-2; D unclear. In germline, CDR1 is MGHRA, CDR2 YSYEKL. This CDR3 is 13 amino acids long. V was pared by 1 base and J by 8 bases, with 11 bases between. CDR3 in amino acids: CASSQVSVVGYTF. CDR3 bases: TGCGCCAGCAGCCAAGTCAGCGTTGTGGGCTACACCTTC.

There are a few counts of this clone. The chain joins TRBV6-2 or TRBV6-3 to TRBJ2-7; TRBD1 might be the D (5 bases). This CDR3 spans 13 amino acids. Germline assignment: CDR1 MNHEY and CDR2 SVGEGT. V lost 6 bases, J lost 3 bases, and 12 bases lay in between. The CDR3: CASSWGRDYEQYF. The DNA of the CDR3 is TGTGCCAGCAGCTGGGGCAGGGACTACGAGCAGTACTTC.

V gene TRBV30 combines with J gene TRBJ2-2; 9 bases align to TRBD1. Unmatched junction bases numbered 8, after V lost 5 bases and J lost 7 bases. The CDR3 totals 14 residues. CDR1 is GTSNPN and CDR2 is SVGIG in the germline V gene (reference sequence). This chain's CDR3 is CAWGNRGQGGELFF. CDR3 in DNA: TGTGCCTGGGGGAACAGGGGGCAGGGCGGGGAGCTGTTTTTT.

V and J are TRBV28 and TRBJ1-1; D gene uncertain. The V gene's germline CDR1 is MDHEN and CDR2 SYDVKM. This CDR3 has 11 residues. V lost 8 bases to trimming and J lost 1 base, with 5 bases between them. The chain's CDR3 is CASSENTEAFF. The CDR3 nucleotides read TGTGCCAGCTCAGAGAACACTGAAGCTTTCTTT.

This chain uses TRBV6-2 or TRBV6-3 with TRBJ2-7; the match to TRBD2 covers 7 bases. Losses at the gene ends were 4 bases for V and 2 bases for J; bases not matched to a gene: 2. The CDR3 contains 13 residues. CDR1 is MNHEY, CDR2 SVGEGT, per germline. The CDR3 DNA sequence: TGTGCCAGCAGTTGGGGGGGGACCTACGAGCAGTACTTC. It specifies CASSWGGTYEQYF.

The CDR3 DNA reads TGTGCCAGCAGGCCCGGGACAGGCTATGGCTACACCTTC. Residues: CASRPGTGYGYTF. J is TRBJ1-2 and V is TRBV11-2, with 8 bases matching TRBD1. CDR3 length equals 13 residues. Trimming at V came to 6 bases and at J to 4 bases, leaving 4 bases not matched to a gene. CDR1 SGHAT and CDR2 FQNNGV come from the germline V gene.

V and J are TRBV7-2 and TRBJ2-3; 10 nucleotides line up with TRBD2. The CDR3 is 15 residues long. Germline trimming cut 5 bases from V and 1 base from J; bases unmatched to any gene: 3. Germline V CDR1 and CDR2: SGHTA, FQGNSA. CDR3 bases: TGTGCCAGCAGCCATACTAGCGGGGGCACAGATACGCAGTATTTT. Protein: CASSHTSGGTDTQYF. Together with reference TRBV7-2 and TRBJ2-3, the CDR3 gives the full variable domain: GAGVSQSPSNKVTEKGKDVELRCDPISGHTALYWYRQSLGQGLEFLIYFQGNSAPDKSGLPSDRFSAERTGGSVSTLTIQRTQQEDSAVYLCASSHTSGGTDTQYFGPGTRLTVL.

The gene calls are TRBV28 and TRBJ1-4; 10 nucleotides align to TRBD1. V lost 6 bases and J lost 8; bases outside the gene matches: 9. In germline, CDR1 is MDHEN, CDR2 SYDVKM. The CDR3 sequence is 15 residues long. The CDR3 sequence: CASRPRQGAVEKLFF. The DNA for the CDR3 is TGTGCCAGCAGGCCGCGACAGGGGGCAGTAGAAAAACTGTTTTTT.

The chain joins TRBV6-6 to TRBJ2-4, with TRBD1 identical over 9 bases. The V gene end was trimmed by 7 bases and the J gene end by 1 base; junction bases not matched to a gene: 17. Germline V CDR1 and CDR2: MNHNY, SVGAGI (reference sequence). This CDR3 has 19 amino acids. This chain's CDR3 is CASNRRDREVGPAKNIQYF. CDR3 bases: TGTGCCAGCAATCGCCGGGACAGGGAAGTCGGTCCTGCCAAAAACATTCAGTACTTC.

This chain joins TRBV4-3 and TRBJ2-7, with a weak D call TRBD1 (6 bases). CDR1 LGHNA and CDR2 YSLEER come from the germline V gene. This CDR3 has 14 amino acids. The ends were cut back, 0 bases at V and 6 bases at J, with 12 bases in the middle. In DNA, the CDR3 is TGCGCCAGCAGCCAAGACAGGGGAGCCCCCGAGCAGTACTTC. Translating it yields CASSQDRGAPEQYF.

This chain links TRBV5-1 with TRBJ2-7; TRBD1 matches 8 bases. The length of the CDR3 is 14 residues. Germline V gene sequence: CDR1 SGHRS, CDR2 YFSETQ. With 0 bases clipped from V and 5 bases from J, the junction kept 4 bases outside the gene matches. CDR3 nucleotides: TGCGCCAGCAGCTTGGCCCGGACAGGGAACGAGCAGTACTTC. Encoded protein: CASSLARTGNEQYF.

The chain uses TRBV5-1 and TRBJ2-1; no clear D gene. Trimming left V 6 bases short and J 5 bases short, with 15 bases between. Germline CDR1 SGHRS, CDR2 YFSETQ. The CDR3 loop spans 14 amino acids. The CDR3 region has the DNA TGCGCCAGCAACCTTGAGAAGCTCCACAATGAGCAGTTCTTC. Translated: CASNLEKLHNEQFF. Drawing the rest from reference TRBV5-1 and TRBJ2-1, the complete variable domain is KAGVTQTPRYLIKTRGQQVTLSCSPISGHRSVSWYQQTPGQGLQFLFEYFSETQRNKGNFPGRFSGRQFSNSRSEMNVSTLELGDSALYLCASNLEKLHNEQFFGPGTRLTVL.

The chain is built from TRBV30 and TRBJ2-6; 7 bases align to TRBD1. Germline V lookup: CDR1 GTSNPN, CDR2 SVGIG (reference sequence). Trimming at V came to 6 bases and at J to 2 bases, leaving 4 bases not matched to a gene. CDR3 size: 14 residues. CDR3: CACPTGAGANVLTF. In DNA, the CDR3 is TGTGCCTGCCCTACAGGGGCTGGGGCCAACGTCCTGACTTTC.

CDR3: CASSLVAGADTQYF. The CDR3 DNA sequence: TGTGCCAGCAGCCTTGTAGCGGGAGCAGATACGCAGTATTTT. V gene TRBV7-3 combines with J gene TRBJ2-3; TRBD2 matches 9 bases. CDR1 is SGHTA and CDR2 is FQGTGA in the germline V gene. V lost 5 bases and J lost 4; bases outside the gene matches: 4. The CDR3 is 14 residues long.

This chain links TRBV7-2 with TRBJ2-2; 7 bases agree with TRBD2. Germline-derived CDR1 and CDR2 are SGHTA and FQGNSA. The CDR3 spans 15 residues. Germline trimming cut 1 base from V and 4 bases from J; bases unmatched to any gene: 3. The CDR3: CASSLVSGGTGELFF. CDR3 coding DNA: TGTGCCAGCAGCTTAGTTTCGGGGGGCACCGGGGAGCTGTTTTTT.

This sequence joins TRBV7-3 and TRBJ2-1; 9 bases align to TRBD2. The germline gives CDR1 SGHTA, CDR2 FQGTGA. Trimming at V came to 5 bases and at J to 5 bases, leaving 7 bases not matched to a gene. CDR3 length: 15 residues. In DNA form, the CDR3 reads TGTGCCAGCAGCCCCCGACTAGCGGCGAACAATGAGCAGTTCTTC. Its protein is CASSPRLAANNEQFF.

This rearrangement joins TRBV5-1 to TRBJ1-1; a possible D gene is TRBD1 (6 bases). Between the trimmed V and J ends, which lost 1 base and 10 bases, there was a span of 17 bases. The CDR3 loop spans 14 amino acids. CDR1 is SGHRS and CDR2 is YFSETQ in the germline V gene. The CDR3 loop is CASSLPGAGGRAFF. The CDR3 DNA reads TGCGCCAGCAGCTTGCCGGGGGCGGGAGGGAGAGCTTTCTTT.